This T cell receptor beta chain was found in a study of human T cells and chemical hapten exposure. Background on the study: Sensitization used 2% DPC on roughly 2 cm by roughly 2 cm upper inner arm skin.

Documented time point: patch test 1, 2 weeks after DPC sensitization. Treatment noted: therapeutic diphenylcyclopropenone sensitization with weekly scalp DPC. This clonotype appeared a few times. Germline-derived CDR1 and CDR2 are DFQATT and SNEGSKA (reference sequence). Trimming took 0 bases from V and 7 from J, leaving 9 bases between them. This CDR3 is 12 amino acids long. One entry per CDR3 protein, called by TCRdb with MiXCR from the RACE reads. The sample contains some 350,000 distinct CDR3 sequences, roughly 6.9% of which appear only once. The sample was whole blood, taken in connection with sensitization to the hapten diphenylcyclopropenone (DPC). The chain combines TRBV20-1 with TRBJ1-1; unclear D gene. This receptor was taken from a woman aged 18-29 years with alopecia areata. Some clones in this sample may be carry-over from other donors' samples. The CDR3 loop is CSARDPASEAFF. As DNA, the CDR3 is TGCAGTGCTAGAGATCCCGCCAGTGAAGCTTTCTTT.